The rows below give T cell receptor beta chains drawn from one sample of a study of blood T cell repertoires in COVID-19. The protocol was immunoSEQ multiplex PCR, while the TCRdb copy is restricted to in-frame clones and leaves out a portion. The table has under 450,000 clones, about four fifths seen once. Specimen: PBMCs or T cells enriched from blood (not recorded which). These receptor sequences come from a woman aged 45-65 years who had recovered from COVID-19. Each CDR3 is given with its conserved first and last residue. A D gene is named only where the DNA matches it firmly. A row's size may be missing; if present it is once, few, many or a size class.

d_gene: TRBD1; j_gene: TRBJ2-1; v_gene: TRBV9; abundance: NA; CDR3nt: TGTGCCAGCAGCCCCCGACAGGGGGCAAGCAATGAGCAGTTCTTC; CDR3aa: CASSPRQGASNEQFF
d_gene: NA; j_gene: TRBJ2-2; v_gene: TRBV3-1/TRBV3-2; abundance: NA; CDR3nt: TGTGCCAGCAGCCAAGTGCAGTCCGGGGAGCTGTTTTTT; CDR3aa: CASSQVQSGELFF
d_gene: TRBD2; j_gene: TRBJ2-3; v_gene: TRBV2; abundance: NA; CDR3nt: TGTGCCAGCAGTGGGGGACTAGCGGGGGTCCCTAGCACAGATACGCAGTATTTT; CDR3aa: CASSGGLAGVPSTDTQYF
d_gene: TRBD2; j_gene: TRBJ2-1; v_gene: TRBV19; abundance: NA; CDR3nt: TGTGCCAGTAGTATAGAAGGACCTAGCGGGTCTGAGCAGTTCTTC; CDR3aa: CASSIEGPSGSEQFF
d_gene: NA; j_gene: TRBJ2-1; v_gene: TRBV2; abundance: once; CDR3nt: TGTGCCAGCAGTGAATTAACTAGGCCCGACGATGAGCAGTTCTTC; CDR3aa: CASSELTRPDDEQFF
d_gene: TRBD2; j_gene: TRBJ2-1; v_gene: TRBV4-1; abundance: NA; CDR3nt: TGCGCCAGCAGCCCCCGGACTAGCGCCCCTGAGCAGTTCTTC; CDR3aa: CASSPRTSAPEQFF
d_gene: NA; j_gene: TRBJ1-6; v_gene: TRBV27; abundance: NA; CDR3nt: TGTGCCAGCAGTTGGGGGGATAATTCACCCCTCCACTTT; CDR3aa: CASSWGDNSPLHF
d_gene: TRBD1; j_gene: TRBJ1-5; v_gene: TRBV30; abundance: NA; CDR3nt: TGTGCCTGGAGCATAGGGACAGGGGTCAATCAGCCCCAGCATTTT; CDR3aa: CAWSIGTGVNQPQHF
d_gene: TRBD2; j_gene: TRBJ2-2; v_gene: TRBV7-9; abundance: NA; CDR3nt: TGTGCCAGCCCATCGGCGGGGGGGCCTTCTGGCATCGGGGAGCTGTTTTTT; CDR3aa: CASPSAGGPSGIGELFF
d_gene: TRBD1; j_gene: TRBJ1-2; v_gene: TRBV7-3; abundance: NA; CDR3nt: TGTGCCAGCAGCCCCAGCCCGGGACAGGGCGGCTACACCTTC; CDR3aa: CASSPSPGQGGYTF
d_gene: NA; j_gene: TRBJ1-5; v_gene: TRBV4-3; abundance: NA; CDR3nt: TGCGCCAGCAGCCAAGAGCTCGCGGGTGCCAATCAGCCCCAGCATTTT; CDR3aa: CASSQELAGANQPQHF
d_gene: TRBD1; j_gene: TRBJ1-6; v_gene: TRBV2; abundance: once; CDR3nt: TGTGCCAGGGGACAGGGTCAGAATTCACCCCTCCACTTT; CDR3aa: CARGQGQNSPLHF
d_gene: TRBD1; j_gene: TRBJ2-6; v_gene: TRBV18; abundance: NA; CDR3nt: TGTGCCAGCTCACCATTAACCCCCCAGGGGGTGAGAGGGGCCAACGTCCTGACTTTC; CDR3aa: CASSPLTPQGVRGANVLTF
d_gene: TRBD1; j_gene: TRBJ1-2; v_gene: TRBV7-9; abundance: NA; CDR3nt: TGTGCCAGCAGCCTGGACCGGGACAGGGGCTACACCTTC; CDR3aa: CASSLDRDRGYTF
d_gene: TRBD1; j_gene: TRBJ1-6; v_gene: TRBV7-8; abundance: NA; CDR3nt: TGTGCCAGCAGCGCCCAAAACAGGGGGCTTAATTCACCCCTCCACTTT; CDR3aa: CASSAQNRGLNSPLHF
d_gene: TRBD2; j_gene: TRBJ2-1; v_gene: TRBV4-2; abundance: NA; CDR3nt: TGTGCCAGCAGCCAGGAGGCCCGGGGGGTCTACAATGAGCAGTTCTTC; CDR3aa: CASSQEARGVYNEQFF
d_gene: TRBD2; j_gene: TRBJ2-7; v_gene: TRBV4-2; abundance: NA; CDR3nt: TGTGCCAGCAGCCAAGCCGGGGGGGGAAGCAAGCAGTACTTC; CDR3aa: CASSQAGGGSKQYF
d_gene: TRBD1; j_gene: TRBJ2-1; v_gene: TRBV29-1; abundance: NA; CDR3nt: TGCAGCGTGGGTTCCGGGACAGGGGGCTACAATGAGCAGTTCTTC; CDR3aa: CSVGSGTGGYNEQFF
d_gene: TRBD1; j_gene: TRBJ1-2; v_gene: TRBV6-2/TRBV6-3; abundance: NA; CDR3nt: TGTGCCAGCAGTTCGGGACAGAACTATGGCTACACCTTC; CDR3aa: CASSSGQNYGYTF
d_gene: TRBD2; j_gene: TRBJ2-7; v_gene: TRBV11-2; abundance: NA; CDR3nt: TGTGCCAGCAGCTTGCCCGCGGGGGGTTTCTACGAGCAGTACTTC; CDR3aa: CASSLPAGGFYEQYF
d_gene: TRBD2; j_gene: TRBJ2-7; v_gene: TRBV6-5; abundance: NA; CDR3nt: TGTGCCAGCAGTTATGGCGGGGGGCTGTACGAGCAGTACTTC; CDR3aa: CASSYGGGLYEQYF
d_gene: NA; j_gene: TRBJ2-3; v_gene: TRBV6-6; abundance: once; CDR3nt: TGTGCCAGCAGTTACCCCCCCGAGGCAGATACGCAGTATTTT; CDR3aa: CASSYPPEADTQYF
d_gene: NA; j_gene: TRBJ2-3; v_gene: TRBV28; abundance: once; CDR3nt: TGTGCCAGCAACAGTAACACAGATACGCAGTATTTT; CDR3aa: CASNSNTDTQYF
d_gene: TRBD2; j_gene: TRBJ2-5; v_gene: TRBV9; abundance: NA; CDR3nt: TGTGCCAGCAGCGTAGGATCACTAGCGGGGAAAGAGACCCAGTACTTC; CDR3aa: CASSVGSLAGKETQYF
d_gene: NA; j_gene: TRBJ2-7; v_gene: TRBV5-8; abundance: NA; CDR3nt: TGTGCCAGCAGCTTGGACCTGGGAAGGGGTTACGAGCAGTACTTC; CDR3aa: CASSLDLGRGYEQYF
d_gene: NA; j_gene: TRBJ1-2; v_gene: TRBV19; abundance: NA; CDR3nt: TGTGCCAGTAGTTCTTGGGGGACAACAAACTATGGCTACACCTTC; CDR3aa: CASSSWGTTNYGYTF
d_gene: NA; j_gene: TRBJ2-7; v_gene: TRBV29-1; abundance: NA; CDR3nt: TGCAGCGTTGTCTTAATCTACGAGCAGTACTTC; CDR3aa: CSVVLIYEQYF
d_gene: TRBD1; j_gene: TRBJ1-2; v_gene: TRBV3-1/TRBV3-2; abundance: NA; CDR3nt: TGTGCCAGCAGCCCGCTCCCTTTCAGGGGGCGGGGTGCTGGCTACACCTTC; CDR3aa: CASSPLPFRGRGAGYTF
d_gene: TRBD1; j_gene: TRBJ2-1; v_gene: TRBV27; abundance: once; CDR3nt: TGTGCCAGCCTGACAGGGTCAAGCCCGCCGAGGTCTTACAATGAGCAGTTCTTC; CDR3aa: CASLTGSSPPRSYNEQFF
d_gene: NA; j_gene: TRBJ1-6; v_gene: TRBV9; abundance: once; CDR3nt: TGTGCCAGCAGCCCGTCCCAGTCCGCACCCCTCCACTTT; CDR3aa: CASSPSQSAPLHF
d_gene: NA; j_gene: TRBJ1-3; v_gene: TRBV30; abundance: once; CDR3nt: TGTGCCTGGAGGACGCTGGGGGCGTTCGGAAACACCATATATTTT; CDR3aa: CAWRTLGAFGNTIYF
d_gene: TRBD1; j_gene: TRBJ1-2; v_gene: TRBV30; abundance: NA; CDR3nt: TGTGCCTGGAGTGTGAGGACAGGGAGTGGCTACACCTTC; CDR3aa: CAWSVRTGSGYTF
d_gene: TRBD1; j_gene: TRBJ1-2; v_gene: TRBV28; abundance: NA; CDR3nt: TGTGCCAGCGGACGGACAGGGGGCGACGGCTATGGCTACACCTTC; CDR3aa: CASGRTGGDGYGYTF
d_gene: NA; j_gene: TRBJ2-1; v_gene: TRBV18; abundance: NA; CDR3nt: TGTGCCAGCTCCCCTAGCTCCTACAATGAGCAGTTCTTC; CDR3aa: CASSPSSYNEQFF
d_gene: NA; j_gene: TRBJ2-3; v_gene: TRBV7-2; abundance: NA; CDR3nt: TGTGCCAGCAGCTTAAACTTCCGGGATACGCAGTATTTT; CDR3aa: CASSLNFRDTQYF
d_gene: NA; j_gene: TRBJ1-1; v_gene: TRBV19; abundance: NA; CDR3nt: TGTGCCAGTAGGGTTACAGGTAAAGCTTTCTTT; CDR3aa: CASRVTGKAFF
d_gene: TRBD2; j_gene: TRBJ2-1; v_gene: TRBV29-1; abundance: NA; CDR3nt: TGCAGCGTCGTCGACAGCGGGGGGGGCAATGAGCAGTTCTTC; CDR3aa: CSVVDSGGGNEQFF
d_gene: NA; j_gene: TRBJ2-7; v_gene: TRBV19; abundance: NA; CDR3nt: TGTGCCAGTAGCAGAGGACAGAGCTCCTACGAGCAGTACTTC; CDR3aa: CASSRGQSSYEQYF
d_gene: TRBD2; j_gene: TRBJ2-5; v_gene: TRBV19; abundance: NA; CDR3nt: TGTGCCAGTAGTACCCGGACTAGCGGGAGACAAGAGACCCAGTACTTC; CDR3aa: CASSTRTSGRQETQYF
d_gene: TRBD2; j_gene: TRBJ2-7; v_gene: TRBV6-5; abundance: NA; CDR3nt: TGTGCCAGCAGTTACAAACGGGAGGACGAGCAGTACTTC; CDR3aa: CASSYKREDEQYF
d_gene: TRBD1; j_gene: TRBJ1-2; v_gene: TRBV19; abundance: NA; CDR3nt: TGTGCCAGTAACCTCGGGACAGGGAGCAGACATGGCTACACCTTC; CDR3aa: CASNLGTGSRHGYTF
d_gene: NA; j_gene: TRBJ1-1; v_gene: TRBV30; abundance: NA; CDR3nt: TGTGCCTGGACCTTGCTCGGGAACACTGAAGCTTTCTTT; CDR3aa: CAWTLLGNTEAFF
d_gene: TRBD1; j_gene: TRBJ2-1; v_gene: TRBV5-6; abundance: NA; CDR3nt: TGTGCCAGCAGCTGGTCAGGTACAGGGGGTAATGAGCAGTTCTTC; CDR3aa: CASSWSGTGGNEQFF
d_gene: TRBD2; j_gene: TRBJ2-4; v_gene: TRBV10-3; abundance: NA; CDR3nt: TGTGCCATCAGTGACACGGCGGGGGGGACGGGCATTCAGTACTTC; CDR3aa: CAISDTAGGTGIQYF
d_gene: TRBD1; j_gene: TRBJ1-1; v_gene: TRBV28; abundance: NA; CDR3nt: TGTGCCAGCAGGCCAGACAGGGGACGGTTGAACACTGAAGCTTTCTTT; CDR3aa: CASRPDRGRLNTEAFF
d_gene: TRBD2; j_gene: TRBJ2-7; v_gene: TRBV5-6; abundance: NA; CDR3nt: TGTGCCAGCAGCTTGCATCGGGGACTAGGGGTAGGCGAGCAGTACTTC; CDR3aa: CASSLHRGLGVGEQYF
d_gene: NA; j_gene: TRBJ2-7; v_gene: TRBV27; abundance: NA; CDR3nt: TGTGCCAGCAGTTTTGGGGCGTTCGGCTCCTACGAGCAGTACTTC; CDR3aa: CASSFGAFGSYEQYF
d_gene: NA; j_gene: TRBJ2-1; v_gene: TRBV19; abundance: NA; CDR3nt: TGTGCCAGTAGTATAGTAGCCTACAATGAGCAGTTCTTC; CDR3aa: CASSIVAYNEQFF
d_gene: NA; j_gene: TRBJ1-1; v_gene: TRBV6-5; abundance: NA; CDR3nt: TGTGCCAGCAGTCAGGTCGTGCGTGGGGAAGCTTTCTTT; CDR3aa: CASSQVVRGEAFF
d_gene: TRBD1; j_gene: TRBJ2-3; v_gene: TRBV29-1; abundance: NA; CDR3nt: TGCAGCGTAGGTGGACAGGGGGCGGAAGATACGCAGTATTTT; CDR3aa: CSVGGQGAEDTQYF
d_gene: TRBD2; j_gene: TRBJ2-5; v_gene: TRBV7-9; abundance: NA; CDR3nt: TGTGCCAGCAGCACCTCCGGACTAGCGGGGGGGCCTGAGTACTTC; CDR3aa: CASSTSGLAGGPEYF
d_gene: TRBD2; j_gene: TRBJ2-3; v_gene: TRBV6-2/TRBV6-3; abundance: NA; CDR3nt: TGTGCCAGCAGTGGCGGCGTTGGCGGGGGGGCCCCAGATACGCAGTATTTT; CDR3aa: CASSGGVGGGAPDTQYF
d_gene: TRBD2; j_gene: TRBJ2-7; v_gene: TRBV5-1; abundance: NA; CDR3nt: TGCGCCAGCAGCCTGGGACTAGCGGGAGGGTCCAGTTACGAGCAGTACTTC; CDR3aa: CASSLGLAGGSSYEQYF
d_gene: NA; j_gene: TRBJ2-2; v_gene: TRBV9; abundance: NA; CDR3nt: TGTGCCAGCAGCCCTCATGGCGGATCCGGGGAGCTGTTTTTT; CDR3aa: CASSPHGGSGELFF
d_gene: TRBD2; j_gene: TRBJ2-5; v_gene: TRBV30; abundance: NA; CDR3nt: TGTGCCTGGAGTGTACTAAAAGGCGGGGGGCTTCGACAAGAGACCCAGTACTTC; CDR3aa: CAWSVLKGGGLRQETQYF
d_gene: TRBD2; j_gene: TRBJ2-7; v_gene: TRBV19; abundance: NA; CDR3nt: TGTGCCAGTAGCCCGGGACTAACCTACGAGCAGTACTTC; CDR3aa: CASSPGLTYEQYF
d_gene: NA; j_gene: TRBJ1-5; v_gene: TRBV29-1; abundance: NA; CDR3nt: TGCAGCGCAGTAGGGGGTTTTGATCAGCCCCAGCATTTT; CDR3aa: CSAVGGFDQPQHF
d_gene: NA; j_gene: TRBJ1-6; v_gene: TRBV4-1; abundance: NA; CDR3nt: TGCGCCAGCAGCCAAGAACAGGGAAACTCACCCCTCCACTTT; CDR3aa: CASSQEQGNSPLHF